This T cell receptor (beta chain) was captured by sequencing in a study of spatial heterogeneity in lung cancer. Background on the study: The donor group consisted of around 66 patients who had untreated, early-stage non-small cell lung cancer. There were consistently more beta-chain sequences detected than alpha-chain sequences. A unique TCR and UMI combination showed up more than ten times in raw reads, on average.

From germline, CDR1 is MNHEY and CDR2 SVGAGI. Trimming took 6 bases from V and 4 from J, leaving 16 bases between them. The CDR3 contains 15 residues. Specified time point: blood at routine non-recurrence follow-up after resection. Tumor, nontumor lung or frozen PBMC supplied whole RNA that was sequenced unsorted. Via MiXCR, TCRdb re-called the 5' RACE reads, giving one row per CDR3 protein. The sample includes 20,000 to 30,000 distinct CDR3 sequences, around 6.1% of them seen just once. This clonotype has just a few counts. V is TRBV6-5 and J is TRBJ1-5; D is perhaps TRBD1 (6 bases). Specimen: PBMCs, collected at follow-up. This TCR came from a male donor with early-stage non-small cell lung cancer. This CDR3 is CASSLRTARNQPQHF. CDR3 DNA sequence: TGTGCCAGCAGCCTCCGGACAGCGCGGAATCAGCCCCAGCATTTT.